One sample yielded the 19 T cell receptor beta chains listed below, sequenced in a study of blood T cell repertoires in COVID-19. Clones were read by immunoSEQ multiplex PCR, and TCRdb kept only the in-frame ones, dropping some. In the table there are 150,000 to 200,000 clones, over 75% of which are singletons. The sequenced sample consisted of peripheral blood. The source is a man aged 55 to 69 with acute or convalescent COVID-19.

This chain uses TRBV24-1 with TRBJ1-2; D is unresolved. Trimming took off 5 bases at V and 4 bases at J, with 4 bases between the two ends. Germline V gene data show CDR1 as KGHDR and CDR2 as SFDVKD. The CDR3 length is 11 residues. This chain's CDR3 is CATSGGYGYTF. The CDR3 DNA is TGTGCCACCAGTGGCGGCTATGGCTACACCTTC.

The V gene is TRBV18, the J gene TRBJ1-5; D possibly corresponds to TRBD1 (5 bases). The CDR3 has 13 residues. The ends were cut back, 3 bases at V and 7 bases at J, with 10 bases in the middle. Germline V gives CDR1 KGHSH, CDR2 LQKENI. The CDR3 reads CASSPGQKQPQHF. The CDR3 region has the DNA TGTGCCAGCTCACCGGGGCAGAAGCAGCCCCAGCATTTT.

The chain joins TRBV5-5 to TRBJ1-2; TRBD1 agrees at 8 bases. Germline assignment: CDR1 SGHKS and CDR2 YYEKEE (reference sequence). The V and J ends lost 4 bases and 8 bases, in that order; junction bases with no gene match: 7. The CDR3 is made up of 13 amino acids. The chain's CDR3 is CASSLTGASGYTF. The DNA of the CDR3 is TGTGCCAGCAGCCTGACAGGGGCGAGCGGCTACACCTTC.

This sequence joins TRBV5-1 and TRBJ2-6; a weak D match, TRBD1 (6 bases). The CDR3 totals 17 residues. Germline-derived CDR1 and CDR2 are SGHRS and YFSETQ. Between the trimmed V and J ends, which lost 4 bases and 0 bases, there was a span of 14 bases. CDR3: CASSQGHGTSGANVLTF. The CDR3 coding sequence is TGCGCCAGCAGCCAGGGACATGGGACCTCTGGGGCCAACGTCCTGACTTTC.

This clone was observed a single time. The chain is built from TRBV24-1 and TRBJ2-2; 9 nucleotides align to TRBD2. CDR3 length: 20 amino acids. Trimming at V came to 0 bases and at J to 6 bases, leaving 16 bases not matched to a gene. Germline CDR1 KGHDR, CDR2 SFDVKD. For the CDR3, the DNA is TGTGCCACCAGTGATTTGGATCCGGAGTTGGCGGGAGGGCCGGCCGGGGAGCTGTTTTTT. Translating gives CATSDLDPELAGGPAGELFF.

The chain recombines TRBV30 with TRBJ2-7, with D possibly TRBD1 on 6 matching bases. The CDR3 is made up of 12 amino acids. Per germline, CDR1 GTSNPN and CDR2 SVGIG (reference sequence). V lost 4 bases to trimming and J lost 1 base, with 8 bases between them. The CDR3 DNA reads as TGTGCCTGGAACAGGGAATCCTACGAGCAGTACTTC. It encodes CAWNRESYEQYF.

CDR3 DNA sequence: TGTGCCAGTAGTACTCATACAGGGGTGAGGACCGGGGAGCTGTTTTTT. This gives the protein CASSTHTGVRTGELFF. This rearrangement joins TRBV19 to TRBJ2-2; 7 nucleotides line up with TRBD1. The CDR3 loop spans 16 amino acids. The ends lost 4 bases at V and 5 bases at J; junction bases unmatched: 10. Germline lookup yields CDR1 LNHDA and CDR2 SQIVND (reference sequence). Together with reference TRBV19 and TRBJ2-2, the CDR3 gives the full variable domain: DGGITQSPKYLFRKEGQNVTLSCEQNLNHDAMYWYRQDPGQGLRLIYYSQIVNDFQKGDIAEGYSVSREKKESFPLTVTSAQKNPTAFYLCASSTHTGVRTGELFFGEGSRLTVL.

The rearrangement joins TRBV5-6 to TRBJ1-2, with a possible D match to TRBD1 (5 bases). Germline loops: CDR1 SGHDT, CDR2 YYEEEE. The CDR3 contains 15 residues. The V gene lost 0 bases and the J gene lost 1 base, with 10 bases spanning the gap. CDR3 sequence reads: CASSLALGGNYGYTF. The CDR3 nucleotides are TGTGCCAGCAGCTTGGCCCTCGGGGGTAACTATGGCTACACCTTC.

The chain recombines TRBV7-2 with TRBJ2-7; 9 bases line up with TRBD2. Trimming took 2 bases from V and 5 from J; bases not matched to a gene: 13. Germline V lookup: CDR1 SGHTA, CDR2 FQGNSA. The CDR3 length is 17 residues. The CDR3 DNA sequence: TGTGCCAGCAGCTTATGGGCTAGCGGGATAAGTGGTGACGAGCAGTACTTC. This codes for CASSLWASGISGDEQYF.

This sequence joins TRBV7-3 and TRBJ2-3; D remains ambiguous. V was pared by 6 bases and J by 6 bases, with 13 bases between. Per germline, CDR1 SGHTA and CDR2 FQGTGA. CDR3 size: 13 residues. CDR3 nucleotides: TGTGCCAGCAGTTTTAGTGAATTCGATACGCAGTATTTT. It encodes CASSFSEFDTQYF. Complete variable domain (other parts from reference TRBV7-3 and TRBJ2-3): GAGVSQTPSNKVTEKGKYVELRCDPISGHTALYWYRQSLGQGPEFLIYFQGTGAADDSGLPNDRFFAVRPEGSVSTLKIQRTERGDSAVYLCASSFSEFDTQYFGPGTRLTVL.

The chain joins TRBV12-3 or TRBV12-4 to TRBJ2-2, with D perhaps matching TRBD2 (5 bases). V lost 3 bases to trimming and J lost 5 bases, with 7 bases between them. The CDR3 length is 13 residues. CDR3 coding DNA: TGTGCCAGCAGTTTCCAGCGGACCGGGGAGCTGTTTTTT. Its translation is CASSFQRTGELFF.

The DNA of the CDR3 is TGTGCCAGCAGCTTAACTTCTCTAGCGGGACCCTACTACAATGAGCAGTTCTTC. Its protein is CASSLTSLAGPYYNEQFF. The V gene is TRBV7-3, the J gene TRBJ2-1, with 9 bases fitting TRBD2. The germline CDR1 and CDR2 sequences are SGHTA and FQGTGA. The CDR3 spans 18 residues. The trim removed 0 bases at V and 3 bases at J, leaving 9 bases unmatched.

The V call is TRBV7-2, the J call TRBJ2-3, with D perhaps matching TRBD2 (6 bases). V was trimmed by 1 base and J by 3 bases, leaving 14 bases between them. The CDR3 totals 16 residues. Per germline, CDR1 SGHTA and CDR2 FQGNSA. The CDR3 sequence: CASSLVGLTGTDTQYF. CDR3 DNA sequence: TGTGCCAGCAGCTTAGTCGGACTAACGGGGACAGATACGCAGTATTTT.

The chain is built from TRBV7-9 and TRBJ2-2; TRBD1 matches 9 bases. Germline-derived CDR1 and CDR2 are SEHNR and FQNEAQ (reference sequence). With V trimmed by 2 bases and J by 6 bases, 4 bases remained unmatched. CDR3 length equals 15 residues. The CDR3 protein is CASSLPGQGPGELFF. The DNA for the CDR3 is TGTGCCAGCAGCTTACCCGGACAGGGGCCCGGGGAGCTGTTTTTT.

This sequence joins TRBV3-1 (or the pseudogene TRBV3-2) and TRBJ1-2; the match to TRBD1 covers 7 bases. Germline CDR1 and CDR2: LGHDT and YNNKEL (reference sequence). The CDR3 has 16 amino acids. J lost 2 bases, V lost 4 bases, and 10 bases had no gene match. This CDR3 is CASSRAGAGGNYGYTF. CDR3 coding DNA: TGTGCCAGCAGCCGAGCAGGGGCAGGGGGGAACTATGGCTACACCTTC.

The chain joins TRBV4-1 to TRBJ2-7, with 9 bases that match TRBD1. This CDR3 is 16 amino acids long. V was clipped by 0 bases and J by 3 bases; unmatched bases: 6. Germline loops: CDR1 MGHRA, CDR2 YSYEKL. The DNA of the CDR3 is TGCGCCAGCAGCCAAGACCCCCGGGACAGGGACTACGAGCAGTACTTC. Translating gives CASSQDPRDRDYEQYF.

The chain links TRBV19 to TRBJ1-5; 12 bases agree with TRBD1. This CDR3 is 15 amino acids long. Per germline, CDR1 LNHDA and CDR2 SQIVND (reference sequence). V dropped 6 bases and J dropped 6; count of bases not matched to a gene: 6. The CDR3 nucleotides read TGTGCCAGTAGAGCCGGGACAGGGGGCTTTCAGCCCCAGCATTTT. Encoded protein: CASRAGTGGFQPQHF.

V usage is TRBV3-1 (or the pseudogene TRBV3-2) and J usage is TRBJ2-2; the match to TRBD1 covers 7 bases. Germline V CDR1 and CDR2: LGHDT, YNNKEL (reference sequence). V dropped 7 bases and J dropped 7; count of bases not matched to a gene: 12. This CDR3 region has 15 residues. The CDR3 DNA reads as TGTGCCAGCACCCTACAGGGGACCTCCTTCGGGGAGCTGTTTTTT. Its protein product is CASTLQGTSFGELFF.

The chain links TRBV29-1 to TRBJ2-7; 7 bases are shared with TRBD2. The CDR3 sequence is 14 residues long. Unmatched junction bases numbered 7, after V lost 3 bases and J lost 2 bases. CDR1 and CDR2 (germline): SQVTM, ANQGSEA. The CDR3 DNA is TGCAGCGTTGAGTCCACTAGCGAGACCTACGAGCAGTACTTC. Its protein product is CSVESTSETYEQYF.